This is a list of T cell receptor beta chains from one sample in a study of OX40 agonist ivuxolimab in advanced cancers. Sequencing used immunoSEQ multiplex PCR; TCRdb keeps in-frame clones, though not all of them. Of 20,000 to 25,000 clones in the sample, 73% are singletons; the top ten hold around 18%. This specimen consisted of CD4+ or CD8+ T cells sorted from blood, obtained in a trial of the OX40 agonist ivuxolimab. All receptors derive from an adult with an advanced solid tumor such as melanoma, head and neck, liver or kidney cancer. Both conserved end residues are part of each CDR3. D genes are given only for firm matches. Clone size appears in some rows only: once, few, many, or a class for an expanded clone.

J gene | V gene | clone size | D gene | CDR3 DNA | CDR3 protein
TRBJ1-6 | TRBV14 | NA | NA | TGTGCCAGCAGCCAAGGACGGGGAATAAATTCACCCCTCCACTTT | CASSQGRGINSPLHF
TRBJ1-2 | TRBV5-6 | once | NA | TGTGCCAGCAGCGTTGGGTCAAACTATGGCTACACCTTC | CASSVGSNYGYTF
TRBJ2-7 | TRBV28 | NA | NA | TGTGCCAGCAGTTTAGGCCAGGGTTTGGACGAGCAGTACTTC | CASSLGQGLDEQYF
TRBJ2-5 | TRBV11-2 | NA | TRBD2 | TGTGCCAGCAGGTCAGGACTAGCGGGACTCCAAGAGACCCAGTACTTC | CASRSGLAGLQETQYF
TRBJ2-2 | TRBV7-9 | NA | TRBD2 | TGTGCCAGCAGCCCTGCTAGCGGGGGGCTCTCCGGGGAGCTGTTTTTT | CASSPASGGLSGELFF
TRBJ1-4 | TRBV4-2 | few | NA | TGTGCCAGCAGCCAGTATGAGAGGGGAGCTAATGAAAAACTGTTTTTT | CASSQYERGANEKLFF
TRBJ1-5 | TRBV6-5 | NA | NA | TGTGCCAGCAGCCCGGGGCTAGGCCATCAGCCCCAGCATTTT | CASSPGLGHQPQHF
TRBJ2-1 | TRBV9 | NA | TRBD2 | TGTGCCAGCAGCCCAAATAGCGGGGGCTCCTACAATGAGCAGTTCTTC | CASSPNSGGSYNEQFF
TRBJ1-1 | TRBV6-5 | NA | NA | TGTGCCAGCATGGTAGGGACCGTAGGTCGTGCAGCTTTCTTT | CASMVGTVGRAAFF
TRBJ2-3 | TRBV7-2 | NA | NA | TGTGCCAGCAGCTTCCTGGGTACTTCATCGGATACGCAGTATTTT | CASSFLGTSSDTQYF
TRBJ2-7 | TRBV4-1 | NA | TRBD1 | TGCGCCAGCAGCCAAGGCGCCAGGGGGACCTACGAGCAGTACTTC | CASSQGARGTYEQYF
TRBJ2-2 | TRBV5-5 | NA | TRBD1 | TGTGCCAGCAGCATTGGACAGGGGGCGAGAACCGGGGAGCTGTTTTTT | CASSIGQGARTGELFF
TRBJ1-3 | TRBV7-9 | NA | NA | TGTGCCAGCAGCTTAGACACTTACTCTGGAAACACCATATATTTT | CASSLDTYSGNTIYF
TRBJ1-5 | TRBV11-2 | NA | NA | TGTGCCAGCAGCTTAGGCCCCAATCAGCCCCAGCATTTT | CASSLGPNQPQHF
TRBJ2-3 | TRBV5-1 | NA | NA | TGCGCCAGCAGCTCCGACGAAAGAACATACACAGATACGCAGTATTTT | CASSSDERTYTDTQYF
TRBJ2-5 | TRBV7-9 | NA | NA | TGTGCCAGCCTCAGCTTGGGGTCTAGCCGGGAGACCCAGTACTTC | CASLSLGSSRETQYF
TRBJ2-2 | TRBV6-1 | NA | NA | TGTGCCAGCGAAGGCTGGGGGGCCGGAGGGGAGCTGTTTTTT | CASEGWGAGGELFF
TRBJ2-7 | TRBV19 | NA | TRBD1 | TGTGCCAGTAGTACTTGGACAGGGGATGAGCAGTACTTC | CASSTWTGDEQYF